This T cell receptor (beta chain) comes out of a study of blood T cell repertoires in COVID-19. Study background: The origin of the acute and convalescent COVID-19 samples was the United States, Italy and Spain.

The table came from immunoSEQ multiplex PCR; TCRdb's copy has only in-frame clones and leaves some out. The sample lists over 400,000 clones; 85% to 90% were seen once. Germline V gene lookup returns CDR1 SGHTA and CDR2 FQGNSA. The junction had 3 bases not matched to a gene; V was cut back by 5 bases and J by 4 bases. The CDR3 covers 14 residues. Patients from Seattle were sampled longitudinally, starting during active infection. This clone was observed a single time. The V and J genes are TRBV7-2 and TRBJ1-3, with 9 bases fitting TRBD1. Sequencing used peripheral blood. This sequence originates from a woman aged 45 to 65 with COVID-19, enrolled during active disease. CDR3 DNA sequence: TGTGCCAGCAGCCTGGACAGGGGAGGAAACACCATATATTTT. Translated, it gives CASSLDRGGNTIYF.